This TCR beta chain was sequenced in a study of cytomegalovirus exposure and HLA in healthy donors. Study-level findings and limits: Among the sequence variants, a highly shared cluster was likely an artifact of sequencing. In vitro testing confirmed a few CMV-associated chains as specific for CMV antigens. Associated with cytomegalovirus, according to the listing, were 150 to 200 TCR beta chains.

A note on this clone: Its antigen is currently unknown.

The primer mix had 60 Vbeta and 13 Jbeta primers. Assay used: immunoSEQ multiplex PCR; TCRdb lists only in-frame clones, some missing. Of some 80,000 clones in the sample, roughly 79% were seen once. Germline V gives CDR1 MNHNS, CDR2 SASEGT. V shed 0 bases and J shed 0 bases, with 9 bases lying between them. The CDR3 extends over 16 amino acids. The sequencing input was PBMCs. This sequence joins TRBV6-1 and TRBJ1-3; unclear D gene. This sequence was found in a man aged 35 to 55 in good health and CMV-seronegative. The CDR3 protein is CASSEAWPVSGNTIYF. CDR3 in DNA: TGTGCCAGCAGTGAAGCTTGGCCAGTCTCTGGAAACACCATATATTTT.